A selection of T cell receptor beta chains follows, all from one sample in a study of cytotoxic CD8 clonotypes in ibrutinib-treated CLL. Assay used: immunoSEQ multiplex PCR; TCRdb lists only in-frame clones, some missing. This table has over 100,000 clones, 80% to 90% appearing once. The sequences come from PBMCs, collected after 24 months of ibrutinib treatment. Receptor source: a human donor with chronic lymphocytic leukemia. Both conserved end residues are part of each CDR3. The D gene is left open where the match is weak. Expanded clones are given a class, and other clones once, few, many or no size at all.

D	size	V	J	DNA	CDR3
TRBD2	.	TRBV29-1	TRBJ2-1	TGCAGCGCCACTAGCGGCCTAGGCTCCTACAATGAGCAGTTCTTC	CSATSGLGSYNEQFF
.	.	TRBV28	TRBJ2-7	TGTGCCAGCAGGGCGTCCGGGGGGCGATCCTACGAGCAGTACTTC	CASRASGGRSYEQYF
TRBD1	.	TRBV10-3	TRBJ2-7	TGTGCCATTTCGACAGGGGAGGAGCAGTACTTC	CAISTGEEQYF
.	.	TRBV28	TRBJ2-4	TGTGCCAGCAGTGTACCGGACACCAGAAACATTCAGTACTTC	CASSVPDTRNIQYF
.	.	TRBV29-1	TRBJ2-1	TGCAGCGTTGCTAGGGGCGATGAGCAGTTCTTC	CSVARGDEQFF
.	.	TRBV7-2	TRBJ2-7	TGTGCCAGCAGCTTAGGAGGGTCCACCCCCTACGAGCAGTACTTC	CASSLGGSTPYEQYF
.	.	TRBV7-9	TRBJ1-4	TGTGCCAGCAGCTTAGGCGGGACAAGGGATGAAAAACTGTTTTTT	CASSLGGTRDEKLFF
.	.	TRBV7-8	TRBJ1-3	TGTGCCAGCAGCTTAGGAGGATCTGGAAACACCATATATTTT	CASSLGGSGNTIYF
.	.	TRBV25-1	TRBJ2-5	TGTGCCAGCAGCCTCGGGGCACAAGAGACCCAGTACTTC	CASSLGAQETQYF
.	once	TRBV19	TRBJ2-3	TGTGCCAGTAGCTCTGGGACACCGGGGGGTGGTACGCAGTATTTT	CASSSGTPGGGTQYF
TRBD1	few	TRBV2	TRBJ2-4	TGTGCCACGGGACAGGAACTAGCCAAAAACATTCAGTACTTC	CATGQELAKNIQYF
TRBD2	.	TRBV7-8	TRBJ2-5	TGTGCCAGCAGGCGGAGAGGCGGGAGGGCCCTGGAGACCCAGTACTTC	CASRRRGGRALETQYF
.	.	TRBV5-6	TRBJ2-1	TGTGCCAGCAGCTTGGCTGGGGGGTTACCGTACAATGAGCAGTTCTTC	CASSLAGGLPYNEQFF
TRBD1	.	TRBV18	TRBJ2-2	TGTGCCAGCTCACCCTTAGACAGGGGAGACACCGGGGAGCTGTTTTTT	CASSPLDRGDTGELFF
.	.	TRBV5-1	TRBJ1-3	TGCGCCAGCAGCTCCTCGGCGGGGGGCACTGGAAACACCATATATTTT	CASSSSAGGTGNTIYF
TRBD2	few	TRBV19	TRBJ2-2	TGTGCCAGTAGGCGGGAGGCCGGTACCGGGGAGCTGTTTTTT	CASRREAGTGELFF
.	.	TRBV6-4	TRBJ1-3	TGTGCCAGCAGTGACGGGGACCCAGCGTTGATCTCTGGAAACACCATATATTTT	CASSDGDPALISGNTIYF
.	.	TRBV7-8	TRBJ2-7	TGTGCCAGCAGCTTCGACGACCCCTCCGAGCAGTACTTC	CASSFDDPSEQYF
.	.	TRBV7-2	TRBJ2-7	TGTGCCAGCAGCTTAGGATATACAACCTCCTACGAGCAGTACTTC	CASSLGYTTSYEQYF
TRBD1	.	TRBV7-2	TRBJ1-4	TGTGCCAGCAGCTTGACAGGGGATCGTGAAAAACTGTTTTTT	CASSLTGDREKLFF
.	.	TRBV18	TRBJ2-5	TGTGCCAGCTCACCACTACAAGAGACCCAGTACTTC	CASSPLQETQYF
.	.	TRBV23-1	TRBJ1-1	TGCGCCAGCCCCCGTGAAGGGGGACGAACTGAAGCTTTCTTT	CASPREGGRTEAFF
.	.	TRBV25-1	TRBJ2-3	TGTGCCAGCAGTGAGGCAGGCGCGTATCCGCAGTATTTT	CASSEAGAYPQYF
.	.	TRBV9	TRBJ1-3	TGTGCCAGCAGCTCCAGTGTTGACTCTGGAAACACCATATATTTT	CASSSSVDSGNTIYF